These 5 T cell receptor beta chains came from one sample sequenced in a study of lymphopenia after photon versus proton radiotherapy. Sequencing was performed with immunoSEQ multiplex PCR; in TCRdb, only in-frame clones are kept and a portion is missing. The sample lists about 12,000 clones; 80% to 90% were seen once. Sequencing used peripheral blood, obtained from a patient treated with proton-based radiotherapy. All receptors come from a man aged 60 to 69 with pancreatic cancer.

This clone has more than one count but fewer than ten. This chain joins TRBV28 and TRBJ1-1; D not resolved. This CDR3 region has 13 residues. Trimming shortened V by 2 bases and J by 0 bases, and 4 bases separated the two germline ends. Germline-derived CDR1 and CDR2 are MDHEN and SYDVKM. CDR3 coding DNA: TGTGCCAGCAGTTTACCACTGAACACTGAAGCTTTCTTT. Translating it yields CASSLPLNTEAFF.

V and J are TRBV11-2 and TRBJ2-1; 12 nucleotides align to TRBD1. This CDR3 contains 15 residues. V shed 5 bases, J shed 7 bases, and the junction held 6 bases outside the gene matches. Germline loops: CDR1 SGHAT, CDR2 FQNNGV. CDR3 protein: CASSQGQGAWNEQFF. CDR3 in DNA: TGTGCCAGCAGCCAGGGACAGGGGGCGTGGAATGAGCAGTTCTTC.

The chain carries TRBV30 and TRBJ2-7; 9 nucleotides agree with TRBD1. The CDR3 is 13 amino acids. Germline-derived CDR1 and CDR2 are GTSNPN and SVGIG (reference sequence). Trimming at V came to 7 bases and at J to 6 bases, leaving 10 bases not matched to a gene. The CDR3 DNA is TGTGCCTCGACGGGACAGGGATTGTTCGAGCAGTACTTC. Its translation is CASTGQGLFEQYF.

The V gene is TRBV28, the J gene TRBJ1-5; D is unresolved. The CDR3 loop spans 12 amino acids. Germline lookup yields CDR1 MDHEN and CDR2 SYDVKM. Trimming took off 3 bases at V and 9 bases at J, with 9 bases between the two ends. The CDR3 nucleotides are TGTGCCAGCAGTTTTCGGATCCGGCCCCAGCATTTT. Its protein is CASSFRIRPQHF.

The gene calls are TRBV28 and TRBJ2-2, with TRBD2 as a possible D gene (6 bases). Germline assignment: CDR1 MDHEN and CDR2 SYDVKM. Trimming removed 5 bases at V and 1 base at J, with 23 bases between. The CDR3 spans 19 residues. The CDR3 DNA reads TGTGCCAGCAGTACCCCAAGGGGAACGGGAGCGCTGAACACCGGGGAGCTGTTTTTT. Translation gives CASSTPRGTGALNTGELFF.